This TCR beta chain comes out of a study of blood T cell repertoires in COVID-19. Study at large: Some COVID-19 samples were acute and others convalescent; all came from the United States, Italy and Spain. The cDNA or gDNA used as material had been derived from T cells, B-cell-depleted T cells, or PBMCs.

In the study's own analysis: From reference gene primer amplification, estimates of nucleated cell counts were derived. The repertoire was sequenced with immunoSEQ multiplex PCR; TCRdb's copy has only in-frame clones and lacks some. That table supplies the V and J calls and clone size; D and trimming were determined from the DNA. The sample yields 250,000 or so clones, roughly 90% seen once. The sample holds one count of this clone. The sample taken for sequencing was peripheral blood. The clonotype comes from a woman between 25 and 40 years old with acute or convalescent COVID-19.

CDR3 residues: CATSTRTGGNNEQFF. The CDR3 bases are TGTGCCACCAGCACAAGGACAGGGGGGAACAATGAGCAGTTCTTC. The chain is built from TRBV15 and TRBJ2-1; TRBD1 aligns across 10 bases. The CDR3 contains 15 residues. The germline V gene encodes CDR1 LNHNV and CDR2 YYDKDF (reference sequence). The junction had 5 bases not matched to a gene; V was cut back by 4 bases and J by 5 bases. Based on the CDR3 plus reference TRBV15 and TRBJ2-1, the full variable domain is DAMVIQNPRYQVTQFGKPVTLSCSQTLNHNVMYWYQQKSSQAPKLLFHYYDKDFNNEADTPDNFQSRRPNTSFCFLDIRSPGLGDTAMYLCATSTRTGGNNEQFFGPGTRLTVL.